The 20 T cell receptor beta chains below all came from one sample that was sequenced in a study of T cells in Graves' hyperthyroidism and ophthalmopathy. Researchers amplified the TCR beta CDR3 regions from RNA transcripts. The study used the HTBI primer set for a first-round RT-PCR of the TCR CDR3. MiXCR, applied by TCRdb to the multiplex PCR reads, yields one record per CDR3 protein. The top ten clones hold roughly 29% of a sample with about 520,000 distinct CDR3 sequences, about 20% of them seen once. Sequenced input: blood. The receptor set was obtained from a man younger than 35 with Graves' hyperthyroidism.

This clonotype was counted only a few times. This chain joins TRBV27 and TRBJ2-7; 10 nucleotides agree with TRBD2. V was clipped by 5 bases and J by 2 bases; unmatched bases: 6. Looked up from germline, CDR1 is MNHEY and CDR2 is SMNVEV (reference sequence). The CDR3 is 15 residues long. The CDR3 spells CASSGIAGGPYEQYF. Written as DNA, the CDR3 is TGTGCCAGCAGTGGGATAGCGGGGGGCCCCTACGAGCAGTACTTC.

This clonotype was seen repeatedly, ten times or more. CDR3 in DNA: TGTGCCAGCAGTACGCTTGGGTATGGCTACACCTTC. This gives the protein CASSTLGYGYTF. The chain employs TRBV28 and TRBJ1-2; D is unresolved. This CDR3 contains 12 residues. V was trimmed by 5 bases and J by 5 bases, leaving 9 bases between them. CDR1 and CDR2 (germline): MDHEN, SYDVKM.

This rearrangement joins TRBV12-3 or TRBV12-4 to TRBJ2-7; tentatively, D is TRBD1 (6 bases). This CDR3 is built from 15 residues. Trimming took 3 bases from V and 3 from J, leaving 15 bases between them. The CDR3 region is CASSFTGQPNYEQYF. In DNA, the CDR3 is TGTGCCAGCAGTTTTACCGGACAGCCAAACTACGAGCAGTACTTC.

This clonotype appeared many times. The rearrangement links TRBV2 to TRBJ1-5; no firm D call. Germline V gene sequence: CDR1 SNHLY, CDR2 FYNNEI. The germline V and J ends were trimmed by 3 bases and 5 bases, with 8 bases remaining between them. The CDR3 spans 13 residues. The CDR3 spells CASSDRAYQPQHF. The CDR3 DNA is TGTGCCAGCAGTGATCGCGCATATCAGCCCCAGCATTTT. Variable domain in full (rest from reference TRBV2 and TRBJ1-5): EPEVTQTPSHQVTQMGQEVILRCVPISNHLYFYWYRQILGQKVEFLVSFYNNEISEKSEIFDDQFSVERPDGSNFTLKIRSTKLEDSAMYFCASSDRAYQPQHFGDGTRLSIL.

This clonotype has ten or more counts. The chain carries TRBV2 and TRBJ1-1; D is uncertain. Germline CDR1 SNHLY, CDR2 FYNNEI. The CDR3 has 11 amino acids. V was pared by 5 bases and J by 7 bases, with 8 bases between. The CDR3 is CASSQDVEAFF. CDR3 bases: TGTGCCAGCAGTCAGGACGTTGAAGCTTTCTTT.

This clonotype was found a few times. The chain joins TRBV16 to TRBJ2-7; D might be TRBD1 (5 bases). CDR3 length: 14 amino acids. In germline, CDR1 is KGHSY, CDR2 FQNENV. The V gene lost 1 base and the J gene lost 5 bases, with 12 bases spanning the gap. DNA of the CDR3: TGTGCCAGCAGCCAATTTCTGCAGGGCAACGAGCAGTACTTC. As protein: CASSQFLQGNEQYF.

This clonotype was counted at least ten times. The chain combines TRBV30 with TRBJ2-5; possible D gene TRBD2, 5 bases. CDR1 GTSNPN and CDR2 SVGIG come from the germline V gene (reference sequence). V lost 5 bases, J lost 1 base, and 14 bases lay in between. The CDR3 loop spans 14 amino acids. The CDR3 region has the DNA TGTGCCTGGGCGCGGGCCCCACTCCAAGAGACCCAGTACTTC. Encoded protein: CAWARAPLQETQYF.

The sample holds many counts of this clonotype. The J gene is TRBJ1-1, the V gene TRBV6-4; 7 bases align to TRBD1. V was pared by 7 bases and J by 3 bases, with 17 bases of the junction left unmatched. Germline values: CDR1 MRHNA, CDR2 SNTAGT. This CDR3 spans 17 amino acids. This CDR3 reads CASTWPIRQGADTEAFF. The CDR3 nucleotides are TGTGCCAGCACCTGGCCCATTCGACAGGGCGCGGACACTGAAGCTTTCTTT.

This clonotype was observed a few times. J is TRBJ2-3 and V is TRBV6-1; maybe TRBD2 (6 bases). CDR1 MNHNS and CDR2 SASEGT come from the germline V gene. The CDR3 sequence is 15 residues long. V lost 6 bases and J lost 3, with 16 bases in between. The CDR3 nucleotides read TGTGCCAGCAGCTCCCTCGGGGGAGAAACAGATACGCAGTATTTT. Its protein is CASSSLGGETDTQYF.

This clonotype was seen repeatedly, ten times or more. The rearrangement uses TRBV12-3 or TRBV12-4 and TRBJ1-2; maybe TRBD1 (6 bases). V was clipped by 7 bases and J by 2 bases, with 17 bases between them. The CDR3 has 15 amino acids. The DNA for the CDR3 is TGTGCCAGCATGTATTTCCAGGGGAGAAACTATGGCTACACCTTC. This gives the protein CASMYFQGRNYGYTF.

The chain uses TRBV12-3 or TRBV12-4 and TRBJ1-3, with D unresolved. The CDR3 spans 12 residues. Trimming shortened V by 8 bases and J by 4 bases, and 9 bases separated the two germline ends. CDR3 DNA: TGTGCCAGCTGCCGTGCCGGAAACACCATATATTTT. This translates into CASCRAGNTIYF.

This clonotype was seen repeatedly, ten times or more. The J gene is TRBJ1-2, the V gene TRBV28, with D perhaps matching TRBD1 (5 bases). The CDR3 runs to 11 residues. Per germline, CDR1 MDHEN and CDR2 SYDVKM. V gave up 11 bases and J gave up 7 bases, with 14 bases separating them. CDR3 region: CAHLGAGGYTF. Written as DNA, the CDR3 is TGTGCCCACCTCGGGGCGGGTGGCTACACCTTC.

CDR3 loop: CASSYRQETQYF. The CDR3 DNA follows: TGTGCCAGCAGTTACAGACAAGAGACCCAGTACTTC. The chain recombines TRBV6-5 with TRBJ2-5; D remains unclear. This CDR3 spans 12 amino acids. The germline CDR1 and CDR2 sequences are MNHEY and SVGAGI. V dropped 2 bases and J dropped 2 bases, with 3 bases sitting between them.

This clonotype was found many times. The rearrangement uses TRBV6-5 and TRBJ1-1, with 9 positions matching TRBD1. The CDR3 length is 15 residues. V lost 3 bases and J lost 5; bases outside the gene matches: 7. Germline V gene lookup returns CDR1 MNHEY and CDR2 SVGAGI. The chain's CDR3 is CASSYSTGGATEAFF. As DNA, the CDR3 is TGTGCCAGCAGTTATTCGACAGGGGGTGCAACTGAAGCTTTCTTT.

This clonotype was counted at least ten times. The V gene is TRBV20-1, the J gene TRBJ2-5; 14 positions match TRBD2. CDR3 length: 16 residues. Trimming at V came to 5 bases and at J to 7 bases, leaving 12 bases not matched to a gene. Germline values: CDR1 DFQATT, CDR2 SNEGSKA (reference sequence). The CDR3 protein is CSARGLAGAAGRTQYF. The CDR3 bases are TGCAGTGCTCGGGGACTAGCGGGGGCCGCCGGACGGACCCAGTACTTC.

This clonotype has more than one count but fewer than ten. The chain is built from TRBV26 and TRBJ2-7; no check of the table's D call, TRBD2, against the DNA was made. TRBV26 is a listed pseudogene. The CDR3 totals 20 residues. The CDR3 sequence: CASSSPLDSGGAERRYEQYF. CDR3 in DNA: TGTGCCAGCAGTTCACCCCTTGATAGCGGGGGGGCCGAGAGGCGCTACGAGCAGTACTTC.

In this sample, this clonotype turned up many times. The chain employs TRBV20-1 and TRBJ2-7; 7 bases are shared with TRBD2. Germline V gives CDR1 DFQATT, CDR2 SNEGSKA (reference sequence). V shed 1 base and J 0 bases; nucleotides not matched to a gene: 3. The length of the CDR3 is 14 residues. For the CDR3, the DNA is TGCAGTGCTAGAGTGGGGGGGACCTCCTACGAGCAGTACTTC. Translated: CSARVGGTSYEQYF.

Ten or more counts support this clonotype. The CDR3 loop reads CACNSGRAEQYF. The CDR3, as DNA: TGTGCCTGCAACTCGGGTCGGGCCGAGCAGTACTTC. The genes are TRBV30 and TRBJ2-7, with D unclear. CDR1 and CDR2 from the germline V gene are GTSNPN and SVGIG (reference sequence). The CDR3 consists of 12 residues. The germline V and J ends were trimmed by 6 bases and 6 bases, with 15 bases remaining between them.

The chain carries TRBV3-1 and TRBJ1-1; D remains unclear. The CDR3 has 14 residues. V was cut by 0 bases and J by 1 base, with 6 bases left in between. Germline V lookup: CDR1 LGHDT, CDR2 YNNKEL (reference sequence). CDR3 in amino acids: CASSQDGWNTEAFF. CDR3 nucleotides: TGTGCCAGCAGCCAAGATGGATGGAACACTGAAGCTTTCTTT.

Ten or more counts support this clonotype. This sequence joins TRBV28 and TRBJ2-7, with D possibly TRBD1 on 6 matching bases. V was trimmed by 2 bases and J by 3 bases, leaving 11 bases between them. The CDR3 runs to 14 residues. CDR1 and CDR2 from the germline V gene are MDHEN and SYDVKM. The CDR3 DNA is TGTGCCAGCAGTTTACCGGACAGCCTCTACGAGCAGTACTTC. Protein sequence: CASSLPDSLYEQYF.